These T cell receptor beta chains were read from a single sample in a study of blood T cell repertoires in COVID-19. Measured with immunoSEQ multiplex PCR; TCRdb has only the in-frame clones, and not every one. The data show almost 55,000 clones, with more than 75% seen just once and over 7.5% held by the top ten. Material for sequencing was peripheral blood. These receptors were obtained from a man aged 50 to 59 with active COVID-19. The CDR3 runs from the conserved cysteine through the conserved F or W. Each record gives: V gene, J gene, CDR3 length, clone size, D gene, CDR3 protein, CDR3 DNA. A D gene is named only where the DNA matches it firmly. Clone size is not always given. Where it is, it says once, few, many or a class for expanded clones.

TRBV2	TRBJ2-2	12	once	-	CASSEDRGELFF	TGTGCCAGCAGTGAAGACCGGGGGGAGCTGTTTTTT
TRBV29-1	TRBJ2-1	15	-	TRBD1	CSVQTGGLGNNEQFF	TGCAGCGTTCAGACAGGGGGCCTGGGTAACAATGAGCAGTTCTTC
TRBV2	TRBJ2-1	14	medium-sized	-	CASSTLEGNNEQFF	TGTGCCAGCAGTACCCTTGAGGGCAACAATGAGCAGTTCTTC
TRBV6-5	TRBJ1-2	14	once	-	CASSYEAGNYGYTF	TGTGCCAGCAGTTACGAGGCAGGGAACTATGGCTACACCTTC
TRBV7-9	TRBJ1-5	12	few	-	CASTPGSINQHF	TGTGCCAGCACCCCCGGGTCAATCAACCAGCATTTT
TRBV9	TRBJ2-3	14	-	-	CASSVQASTDTQYF	TGTGCCAGCAGCGTACAGGCGAGCACAGATACGCAGTATTTT
TRBV3-1/TRBV3-2	TRBJ2-6	18	-	TRBD1	CASSPQGGRGSGANVLTF	TGTGCCAGCAGCCCCCAAGGGGGCAGGGGTTCTGGGGCCAACGTCCTGACTTTC
TRBV29-1	TRBJ2-1	13	-	TRBD1	CSLDRVFTNEQFF	TGCAGCCTCGACAGGGTGTTTACGAATGAGCAGTTCTTC
TRBV7-2	TRBJ1-3	15	-	-	CASSLVGGSGNTIYF	TGTGCCAGCAGCTTAGTCGGGGGCTCTGGAAACACCATATATTTT
TRBV7-8	TRBJ2-2	14	-	-	CASRRQGGTGELFF	TGTGCCAGCAGGAGGCAGGGCGGCACCGGGGAGCTGTTTTTT
TRBV7-9	TRBJ2-7	15	-	TRBD1	CASRPRGQGASEQYF	TGTGCCAGCAGACCACGAGGACAGGGGGCAAGCGAGCAGTACTTC
TRBV12-3/TRBV12-4	TRBJ2-7	13	-	-	CASSSGGLYEQYF	TGTGCCAGCAGTTCTGGGGGACTCTACGAGCAGTACTTC
TRBV4-3	TRBJ2-7	16	once	TRBD1	CASSQDIGQGSYEQYF	TGCGCCAGCAGCCAAGATATCGGACAGGGTTCCTACGAGCAGTACTTC
TRBV11-3	TRBJ2-3	14	-	-	CASSLGQGADTQYF	TGTGCCAGCAGCTTAGGTCAGGGTGCAGATACGCAGTATTTT
TRBV5-4	TRBJ2-3	15	once	-	CASSLALVPTDTQYF	TGTGCCAGCAGCTTGGCTCTAGTCCCCACAGATACGCAGTATTTT
TRBV5-4	TRBJ1-1	15	-	TRBD1	CASSSASTGDTEAFF	TGTGCCAGCAGCTCGGCTTCGACAGGGGACACTGAAGCTTTCTTT
TRBV2	TRBJ2-3	14	-	TRBD2	CASSGTSGTDTQYF	TGTGCCAGCAGTGGGACTAGCGGCACAGATACGCAGTATTTT
TRBV4-2	TRBJ2-2	16	few	-	CASSTQSGANTGELFF	TGTGCCAGCAGCACCCAAAGCGGAGCCAACACCGGGGAGCTGTTTTTT
TRBV27	TRBJ1-1	14	-	-	CASSLAGKNTEAFF	TGTGCCAGCAGTTTAGCAGGGAAGAACACTGAAGCTTTCTTT
TRBV30	TRBJ1-1	13	-	TRBD1	CAWGQGMNTEAFF	TGTGCCTGGGGACAGGGAATGAACACTGAAGCTTTCTTT
TRBV6-2/TRBV6-3	TRBJ1-5	16	few	TRBD1	CASSYDRGWGNQPQHF	TGTGCCAGCAGTTACGACAGGGGCTGGGGCAATCAGCCCCAGCATTTT
TRBV29-1	TRBJ2-2	16	-	TRBD1	CSVPLGTGGKGRGAVF	TGCAGCGTACCTCTCGGGACAGGGGGAAAAGGGCGGGGAGCTGTTTTT
TRBV27	TRBJ1-1	13	-	-	CASIGQMNTEAFF	TGTGCCAGCATAGGACAGATGAACACTGAAGCTTTCTTT
TRBV14	TRBJ2-2	14	-	TRBD1	CASAGTGTTGELFF	TGTGCCAGCGCCGGGACAGGGACCACCGGGGAGCTGTTTTTT
TRBV28	TRBJ1-1	15	-	-	CASSRAGNTNTEAFF	TGTGCCAGCAGTCGGGCAGGGAATACTAACACTGAAGCTTTCTTT
TRBV2	TRBJ1-3	14	few	TRBD1	CASSGTGSGNTIYF	TGTGCCAGCAGTGGGACAGGGTCTGGAAACACCATATATTTT
TRBV4-3	TRBJ2-6	16	-	-	CASSQVHRAGANVLTF	TGCGCCAGCAGCCAGGTCCACAGGGCTGGGGCCAACGTCCTGACTTTC
TRBV11-3	TRBJ1-1	13	few	-	CASSLGLGAEAFF	TGTGCCAGCAGCTTAGGTCTAGGGGCTGAAGCTTTCTTT
TRBV27	TRBJ1-3	15	-	TRBD1	CASSKQGASGNTIYF	TGTGCCAGCAGCAAACAGGGGGCATCTGGAAACACCATATATTTT
TRBV4-1	TRBJ1-2	12	-	-	CASSQVPGGYTF	TGCGCCAGCAGCCAAGTTCCGGGGGGCTACACCTTC
TRBV6-5	TRBJ1-5	15	-	-	CASRRQTNINQPQHF	TGTGCCAGCAGAAGACAGACAAATATCAATCAGCCCCAGCATTTT
TRBV29-1	TRBJ2-5	13	-	-	CSVTNGGAETQYF	TGCAGCGTTACCAACGGGGGTGCAGAGACCCAGTACTTC
TRBV2	TRBJ2-2	14	-	TRBD1	CAIKQGTNTGELFF	TGTGCCATTAAACAGGGGACCAACACCGGGGAGCTGTTTTTT
TRBV28	TRBJ2-2	17	-	-	CASSPPGGSPNTGELFF	TGTGCCAGCAGTCCACCGGGGGGCTCCCCGAACACCGGGGAGCTGTTTTTT
TRBV7-9	TRBJ1-1	18	-	-	CASSPRVGALTPYTEAFF	TGTGCCAGCAGCCCCAGGGTGGGGGCCCTCACCCCTTACACTGAAGCTTTCTTT
TRBV6-5	TRBJ2-7	14	once	TRBD1	CASRRDRVSYEQYF	TGTGCCAGCAGAAGGGACAGGGTCTCCTACGAGCAGTACTTC
TRBV6-6	TRBJ2-3	13	-	TRBD1	CASAGGGTDTQYF	TGTGCCAGCGCAGGGGGCGGCACAGATACGCAGTATTTT
TRBV3-1/TRBV3-2	TRBJ1-1	13	-	-	CASSPTSNTEAFF	TGTGCCAGCAGCCCCACTTCAAACACTGAAGCTTTCTTT
TRBV24-1	TRBJ1-2	17	-	-	CATSGGGSRGGLYGYTF	TGTGCCACCAGTGGAGGTGGCTCAAGGGGGGGACTCTATGGCTACACCTTC
TRBV11-2	TRBJ2-7	13	-	TRBD1	CASSRTGGYEQYF	TGTGCCAGCAGCAGGACAGGGGGGTACGAGCAGTACTTC
TRBV9	TRBJ2-3	15	-	-	CASSVGSVPTDTQYF	TGTGCCAGCAGCGTAGGTTCAGTCCCCACAGATACGCAGTATTTT
TRBV11-2	TRBJ2-1	18	-	TRBD2	CASSLGTSGRATYNEQFF	TGTGCCAGCAGCTTAGGGACTAGCGGGAGGGCGACCTACAATGAGCAGTTCTTC
TRBV4-3	TRBJ1-2	15	-	-	CASSPLGGFNYGYTF	TGCGCCAGCAGCCCCCTCGGGGGGTTTAACTATGGCTACACCTTC
TRBV6-2/TRBV6-3	TRBJ1-2	12	-	-	CASSYQAYGYTF	TGTGCCAGCAGTTACCAGGCCTATGGCTACACCTTC
TRBV28	TRBJ1-1	16	-	-	CATNEQGPQTLTEAFF	TGTGCCACCAATGAACAGGGACCCCAAACGCTCACTGAAGCTTTCTTT
TRBV12-3/TRBV12-4	TRBJ1-3	13	-	TRBD1	CASSSQGKNTIYF	TGTGCCAGCAGTTCACAGGGGAAGAACACCATATATTTT
TRBV18	TRBJ1-5	15	-	-	CASSPSGPSNQPQHF	TGTGCCAGCTCACCATCAGGGCCTTCCAATCAGCCCCAGCATTTT
TRBV6-6	TRBJ2-7	14	few	TRBD1	CASSPGTGGLEQYF	TGTGCCAGCAGTCCCGGGACAGGGGGCCTCGAGCAGTACTTC
TRBV4-2	TRBJ1-4	13	-	-	CASRRGGNEKLFF	TGTGCCAGCAGAAGGGGGGGGAATGAAAAACTGTTTTTT
TRBV6-6	TRBJ1-2	13	few	-	CASSSTGLYGYTF	TGTGCCAGCAGTTCGACAGGTCTCTATGGCTACACCTTC
TRBV10-3	TRBJ2-7	17	-	-	CAISVSPPGHYSYEQYF	TGTGCCATCAGTGTGTCCCCCCCGGGACACTACTCCTACGAGCAGTACTTC
TRBV15	TRBJ1-4	15	few	-	CATSRDGRGAEKLFF	TGTGCCACCAGCAGAGATGGGAGGGGGGCTGAAAAACTGTTTTTT
TRBV5-4	TRBJ1-1	12	-	-	CASSPGDTEAFF	TGTGCCAGCAGCCCAGGGGATACTGAAGCTTTCTTT
TRBV6-2/TRBV6-3	TRBJ2-7	15	-	TRBD1	CASSAFDRDPYEQYF	TGTGCCAGCAGTGCCTTCGACAGGGACCCCTACGAGCAGTACTTC
TRBV9	TRBJ1-1	13	-	-	CASSDSMNTEAFF	TGTGCCAGCAGCGATTCTATGAACACTGAAGCTTTCTTT
TRBV3-1/TRBV3-2	TRBJ1-1	13	-	-	CASSQDIAFEAFF	TGTGCCAGCAGCCAAGATATAGCGTTCGAGGCTTTCTTT
TRBV7-9	TRBJ2-2	16	once	TRBD1	CASSPPETGETGELFF	TGTGCCAGCAGCCCTCCAGAGACAGGGGAAACCGGGGAGCTGTTTTTT
TRBV9	TRBJ2-3	16	-	-	CASSVAVASTLDTQYF	TGTGCCAGCAGCGTAGCAGTAGCGTCGACCCTGGATACGCAGTATTTT
TRBV5-6	TRBJ2-2	16	-	-	CASSLGWTPNTGELFF	TGTGCCAGCAGCTTGGGCTGGACTCCGAACACCGGGGAGCTGTTTTTT
TRBV20-1	TRBJ2-3	11	-	-	CSARREYTQYF	TGCAGTGCGCGGAGGGAGTATACGCAGTATTTT